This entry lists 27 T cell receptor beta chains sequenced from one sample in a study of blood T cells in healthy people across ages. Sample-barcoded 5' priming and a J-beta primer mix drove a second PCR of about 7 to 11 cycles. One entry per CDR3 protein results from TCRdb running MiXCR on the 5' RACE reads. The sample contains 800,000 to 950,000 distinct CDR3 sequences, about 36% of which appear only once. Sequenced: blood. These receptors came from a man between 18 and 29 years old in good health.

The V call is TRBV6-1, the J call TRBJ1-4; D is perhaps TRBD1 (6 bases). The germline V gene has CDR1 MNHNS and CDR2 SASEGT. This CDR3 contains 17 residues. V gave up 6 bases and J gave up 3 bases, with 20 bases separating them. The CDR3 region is CASSPTGFPAPNEKLFF. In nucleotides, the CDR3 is TGTGCCAGCAGCCCTACAGGGTTCCCGGCGCCTAATGAAAAACTGTTTTTT.

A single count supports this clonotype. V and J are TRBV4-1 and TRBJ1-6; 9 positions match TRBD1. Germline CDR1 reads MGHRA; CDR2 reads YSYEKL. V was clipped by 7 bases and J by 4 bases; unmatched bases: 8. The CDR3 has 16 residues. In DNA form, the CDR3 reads TGCGCCAGCACTCGGGGACAGGGCCAGTATAATTCACCCCTCCACTTT. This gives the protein CASTRGQGQYNSPLHF.

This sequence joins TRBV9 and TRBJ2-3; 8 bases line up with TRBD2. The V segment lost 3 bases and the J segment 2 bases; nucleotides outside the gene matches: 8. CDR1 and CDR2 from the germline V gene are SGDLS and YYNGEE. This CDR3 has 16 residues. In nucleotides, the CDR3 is TGTGCCAGCAGCGCTCGGGGTAGCGGGGACACAGATACGCAGTATTTT. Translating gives CASSARGSGDTDTQYF.

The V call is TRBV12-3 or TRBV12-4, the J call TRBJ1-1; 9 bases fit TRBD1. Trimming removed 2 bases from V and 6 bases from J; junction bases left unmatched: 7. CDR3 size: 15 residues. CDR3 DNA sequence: TGTGCCAGCAGTTTAAGTTACAGGGGGCAATCTGAAGCTTTCTTT. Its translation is CASSLSYRGQSEAFF.

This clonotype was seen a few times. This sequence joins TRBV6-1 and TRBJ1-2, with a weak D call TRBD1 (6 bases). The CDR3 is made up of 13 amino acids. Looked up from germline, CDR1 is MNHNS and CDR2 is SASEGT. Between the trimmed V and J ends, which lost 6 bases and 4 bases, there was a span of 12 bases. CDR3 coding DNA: TGTGCCAGCAGGACCCCGGACAGCTATGGCTACACCTTC. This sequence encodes CASRTPDSYGYTF.

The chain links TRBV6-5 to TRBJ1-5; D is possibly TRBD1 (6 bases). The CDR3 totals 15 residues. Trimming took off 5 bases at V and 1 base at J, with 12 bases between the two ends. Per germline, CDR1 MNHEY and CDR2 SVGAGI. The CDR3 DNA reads TGTGCCAGCAGTCCGTTGGACAGAAGCAATCAGCCCCAGCATTTT. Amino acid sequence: CASSPLDRSNQPQHF.

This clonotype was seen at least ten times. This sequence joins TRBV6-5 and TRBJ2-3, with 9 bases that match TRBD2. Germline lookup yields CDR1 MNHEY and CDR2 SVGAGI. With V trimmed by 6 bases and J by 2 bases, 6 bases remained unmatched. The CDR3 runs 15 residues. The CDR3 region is CASRSSGGPTDTQYF. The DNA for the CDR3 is TGTGCCAGCAGAAGTAGCGGGGGCCCCACAGATACGCAGTATTTT.

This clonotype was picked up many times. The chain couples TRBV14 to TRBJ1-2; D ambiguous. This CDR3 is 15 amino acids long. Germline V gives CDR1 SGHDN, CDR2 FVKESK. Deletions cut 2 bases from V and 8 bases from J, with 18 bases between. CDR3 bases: TGTGCCAGCAGCCAATACCTGGGCGCGGAGAAGGGCTACACCTTC. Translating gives CASSQYLGAEKGYTF. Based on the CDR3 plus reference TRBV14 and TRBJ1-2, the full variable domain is EAGVTQFPSHSVIEKGQTVTLRCDPISGHDNLYWYRRVMGKEIKFLLHFVKESKQDESGMPNNRFLAERTGGTYSTLKVQPAELEDSGVYFCASSQYLGAEKGYTFGSGTRLTVV.

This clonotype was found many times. The CDR3 loop is CSARVPGVGGDTQYF. In DNA form, the CDR3 reads TGCAGTGCTAGAGTTCCGGGAGTGGGTGGGGATACGCAGTATTTT. The chain is built from TRBV20-1 and TRBJ2-3, with TRBD2 as a possible D gene (6 bases). This CDR3 comprises 15 residues. The germline CDR1 and CDR2 sequences are DFQATT and SNEGSKA (reference sequence). Trimming took off 1 base at V and 6 bases at J, with 17 bases between the two ends.

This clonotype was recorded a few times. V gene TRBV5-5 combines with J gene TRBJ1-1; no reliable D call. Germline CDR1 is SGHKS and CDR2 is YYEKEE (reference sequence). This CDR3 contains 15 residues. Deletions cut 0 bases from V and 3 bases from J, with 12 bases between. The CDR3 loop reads CASSLAVLDHTEAFF. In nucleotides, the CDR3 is TGTGCCAGCAGCTTGGCCGTATTAGACCACACTGAAGCTTTCTTT.

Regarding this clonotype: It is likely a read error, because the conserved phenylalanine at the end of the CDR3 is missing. The CDR3 DNA is TGCAGTGCTAGAGACGGGGGGGAGAATTCACCCCTCCACTTG. Its translation is CSARDGGENSPLHL. The J gene is TRBJ1-6, the V gene TRBV20-1; D is perhaps TRBD1 (5 bases). From germline, CDR1 is DFQATT and CDR2 SNEGSKA (reference sequence). Trimming stripped 0 bases from V and 7 bases from J, with 10 bases between. The CDR3 spans 14 residues.

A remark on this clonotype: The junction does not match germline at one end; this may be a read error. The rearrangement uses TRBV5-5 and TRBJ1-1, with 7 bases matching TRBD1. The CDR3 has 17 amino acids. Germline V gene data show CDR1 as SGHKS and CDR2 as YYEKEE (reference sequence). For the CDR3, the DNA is TGTGCCAGCAGCACCCCGTGGACAGGAACCAACAACAATGAAGCTTTCTTT. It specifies CASSTPWTGTNNNEAFF.

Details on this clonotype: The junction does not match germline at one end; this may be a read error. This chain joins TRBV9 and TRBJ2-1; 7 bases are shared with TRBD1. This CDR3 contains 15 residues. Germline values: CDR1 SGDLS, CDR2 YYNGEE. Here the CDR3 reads CASSYDRVPYNERFF. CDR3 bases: TGTGCCAGCAGCTACGACAGGGTCCCCTACAATGAGCGGTTCTTC.

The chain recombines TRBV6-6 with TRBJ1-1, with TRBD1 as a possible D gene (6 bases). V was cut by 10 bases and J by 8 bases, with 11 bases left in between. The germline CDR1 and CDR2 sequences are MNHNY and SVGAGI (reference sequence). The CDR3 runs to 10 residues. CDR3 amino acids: CATGGAEAFF. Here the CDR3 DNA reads TGTGCCACGGGGGGGGCAGAAGCTTTCTTT.

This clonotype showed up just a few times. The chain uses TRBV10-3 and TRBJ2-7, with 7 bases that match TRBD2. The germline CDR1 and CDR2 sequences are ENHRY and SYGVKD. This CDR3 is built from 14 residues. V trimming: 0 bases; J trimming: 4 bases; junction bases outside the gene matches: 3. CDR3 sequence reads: CAISESGRGYEQYF. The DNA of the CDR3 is TGTGCCATCAGTGAGTCGGGGCGGGGGTACGAGCAGTACTTC.

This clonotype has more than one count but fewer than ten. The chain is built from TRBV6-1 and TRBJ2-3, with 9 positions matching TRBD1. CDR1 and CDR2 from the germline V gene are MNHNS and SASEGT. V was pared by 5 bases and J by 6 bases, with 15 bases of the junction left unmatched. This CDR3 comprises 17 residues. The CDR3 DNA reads TGTGCCAGCAGTCGTTACCCGGGACAGGGTTTTTCCGATACGCAGTATTTT. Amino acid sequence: CASSRYPGQGFSDTQYF.

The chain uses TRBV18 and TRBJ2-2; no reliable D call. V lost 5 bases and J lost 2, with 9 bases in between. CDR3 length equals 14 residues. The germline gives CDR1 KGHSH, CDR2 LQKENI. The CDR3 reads CASSGSGNTGELFF. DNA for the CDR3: TGTGCCAGCTCAGGTTCGGGCAACACCGGGGAGCTGTTTTTT.

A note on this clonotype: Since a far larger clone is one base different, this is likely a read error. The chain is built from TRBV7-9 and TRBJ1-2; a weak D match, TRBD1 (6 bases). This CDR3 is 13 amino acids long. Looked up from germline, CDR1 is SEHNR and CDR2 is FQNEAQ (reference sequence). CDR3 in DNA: TGTGCCAGCAGCGTTACAGGGAACTGTGGCTACACCTTC. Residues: CASSVTGNCGYTF. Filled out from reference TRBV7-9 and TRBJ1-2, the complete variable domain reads DTGVSQNPRHKITKRGQNVTFRCDPISEHNRLYWYRQTLGQGPEFLTYFQNEAQLEKSRLLSDRFSAERPKGSFSTLEIQRTEQGDSAMYLCASSVTGNCGYTFGSGTRLTVV.

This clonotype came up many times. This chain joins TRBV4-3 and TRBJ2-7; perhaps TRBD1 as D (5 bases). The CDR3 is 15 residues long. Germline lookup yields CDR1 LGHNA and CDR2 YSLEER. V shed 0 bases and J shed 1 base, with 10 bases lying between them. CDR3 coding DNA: TGCGCCAGCAGCCAAGATTCCCAGGGATCCTACGAGCAGTACTTC. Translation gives CASSQDSQGSYEQYF.

CDR3 residues: CASSQDRYGEQYF. CDR3 coding DNA: TGTGCCAGCAGCCAAGATAGGTATGGGGAGCAGTACTTC. The J gene is TRBJ2-7, the V gene TRBV3-1; no firm D call. V dropped 0 bases and J dropped 7 bases, with 10 bases sitting between them. Germline loops: CDR1 LGHDT, CDR2 YNNKEL (reference sequence). There are 13 residues in the CDR3.

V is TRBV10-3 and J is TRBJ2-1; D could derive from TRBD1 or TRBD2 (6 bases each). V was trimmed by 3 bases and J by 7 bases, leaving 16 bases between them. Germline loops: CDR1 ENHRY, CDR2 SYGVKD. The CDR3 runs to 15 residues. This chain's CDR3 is CAISEGGTHGNEQFF. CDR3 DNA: TGTGCCATCAGTGAAGGCGGGACACATGGGAATGAGCAGTTCTTC.

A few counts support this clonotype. The CDR3 DNA reads as TGCGCCAGCAGCCCACGGACAGTTCACCAGAGCACAGATACGCAGTATTTT. This translates into CASSPRTVHQSTDTQYF. The chain couples TRBV5-1 to TRBJ2-3; a possible D gene is TRBD1 (6 bases). The CDR3 consists of 17 residues. Germline V lookup: CDR1 SGHRS, CDR2 YFSETQ. V lost 4 bases and J 0 bases, leaving 18 bases between the germline ends.

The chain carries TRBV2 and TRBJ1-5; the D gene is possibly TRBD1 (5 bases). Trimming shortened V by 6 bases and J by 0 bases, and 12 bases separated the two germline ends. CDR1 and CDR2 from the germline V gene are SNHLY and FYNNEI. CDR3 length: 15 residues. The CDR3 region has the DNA TGTGCCAGCAGCGAGGACACCCTTAGCAATCAGCCCCAGCATTTT. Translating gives CASSEDTLSNQPQHF.

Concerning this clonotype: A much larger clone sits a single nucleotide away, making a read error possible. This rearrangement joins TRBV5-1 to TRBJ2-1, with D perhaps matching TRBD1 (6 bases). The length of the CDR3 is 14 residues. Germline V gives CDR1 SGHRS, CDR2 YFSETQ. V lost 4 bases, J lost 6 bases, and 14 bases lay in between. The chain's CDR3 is CASSRGLGGNEQFF. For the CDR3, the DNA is TGCGCCAGCAGCAGGGGTTTAGGGGGCAATGAGCAGTTCTTC. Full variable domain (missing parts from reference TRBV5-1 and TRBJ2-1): KAGVTQTPRYLIKTRGQQVTLSCSPISGHRSVSWYQQTPGQGLQFLFEYFSETQRNKGNFPGRFSGRQFSNSRSEMNVSTLELGDSALYLCASSRGLGGNEQFFGPGTRLTVL.

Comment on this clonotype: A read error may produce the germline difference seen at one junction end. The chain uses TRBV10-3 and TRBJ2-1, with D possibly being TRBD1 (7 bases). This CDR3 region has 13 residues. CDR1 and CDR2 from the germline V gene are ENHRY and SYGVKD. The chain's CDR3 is CAISDRGDNEHFF. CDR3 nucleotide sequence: TGTGCCATCAGTGACAGGGGGGATAATGAGCATTTCTTC.

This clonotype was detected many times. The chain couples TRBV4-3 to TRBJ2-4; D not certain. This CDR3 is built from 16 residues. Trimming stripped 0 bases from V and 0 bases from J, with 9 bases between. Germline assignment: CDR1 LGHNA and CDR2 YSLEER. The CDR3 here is CASSQEPSLAKNIQYF. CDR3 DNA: TGCGCCAGCAGCCAAGAACCCAGTTTAGCCAAAAACATTCAGTACTTC.

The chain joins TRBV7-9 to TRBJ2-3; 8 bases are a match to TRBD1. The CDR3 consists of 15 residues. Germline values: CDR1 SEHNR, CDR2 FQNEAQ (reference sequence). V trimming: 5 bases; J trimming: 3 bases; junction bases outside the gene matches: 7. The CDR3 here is CASSPGQGWTDTQYF. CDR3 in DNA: TGTGCCAGCAGCCCTGGACAGGGATGGACAGATACGCAGTATTTT.